The 2 T cell receptor beta chains below all came from one sample that was sequenced in a study of immune cell composition in non-small cell lung cancer. This table comes from immunoSEQ multiplex PCR, and its TCRdb copy is limited to in-frame clones, with some not included. This sample has some 13,000 clones, with roughly 73% found just once. Sequenced: lung tumor tissue. These receptor sequences come from a human donor with non-small cell lung cancer.

The CDR3 is CASSLAGERGRETQYF. CDR3 in DNA: TGTGCCAGCAGCTTGGCTGGGGAAAGGGGTCGGGAGACCCAGTACTTC. This rearrangement joins TRBV5-4 to TRBJ2-5, with D maybe TRBD1 (5 bases). The CDR3 extends over 16 amino acids. The germline V gene encodes CDR1 SGHNT and CDR2 YYREEE (reference sequence). V lost 0 bases and J lost 5, with 17 bases in between.

The V and J genes are TRBV28 and TRBJ2-3, with D tentatively TRBD2 (6 bases). Trimming took 3 bases from V and 0 from J, leaving 16 bases between them. Germline CDR1 reads MDHEN; CDR2 reads SYDVKM. This CDR3 region has 17 residues. The CDR3 here is CASSLIDLAISTDTQYF. The CDR3, as DNA: TGTGCCAGCAGTTTGATAGACCTAGCGATTAGCACAGATACGCAGTATTTT.